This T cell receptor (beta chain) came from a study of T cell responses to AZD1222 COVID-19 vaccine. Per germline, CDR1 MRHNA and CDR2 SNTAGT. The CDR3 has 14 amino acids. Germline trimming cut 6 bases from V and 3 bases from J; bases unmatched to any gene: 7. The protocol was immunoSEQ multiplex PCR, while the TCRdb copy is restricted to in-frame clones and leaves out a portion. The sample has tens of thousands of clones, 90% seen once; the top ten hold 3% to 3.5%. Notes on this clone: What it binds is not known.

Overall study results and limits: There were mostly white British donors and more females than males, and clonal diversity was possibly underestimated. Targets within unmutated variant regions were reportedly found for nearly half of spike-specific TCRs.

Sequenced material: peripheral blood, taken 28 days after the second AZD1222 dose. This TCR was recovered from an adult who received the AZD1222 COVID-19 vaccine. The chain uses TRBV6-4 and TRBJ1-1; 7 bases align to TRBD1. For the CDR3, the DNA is TGTGCCAGCAGGCGACAGGGAGGGGACACTGAAGCTTTCTTT. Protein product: CASRRQGGDTEAFF.